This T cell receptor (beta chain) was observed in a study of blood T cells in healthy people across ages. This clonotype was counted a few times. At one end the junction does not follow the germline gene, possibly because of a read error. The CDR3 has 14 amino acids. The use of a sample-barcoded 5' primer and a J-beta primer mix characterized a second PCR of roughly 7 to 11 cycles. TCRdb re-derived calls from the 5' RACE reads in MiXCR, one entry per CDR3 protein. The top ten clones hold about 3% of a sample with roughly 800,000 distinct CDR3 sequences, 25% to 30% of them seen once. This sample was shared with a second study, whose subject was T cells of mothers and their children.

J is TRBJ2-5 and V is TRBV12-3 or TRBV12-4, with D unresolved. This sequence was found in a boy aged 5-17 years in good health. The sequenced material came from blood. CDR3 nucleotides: TGTGCCGGCAGCCCCGGGTCCTCCGGGGAGACCCAGTACTTC. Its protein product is CAGSPGSSGETQYF.